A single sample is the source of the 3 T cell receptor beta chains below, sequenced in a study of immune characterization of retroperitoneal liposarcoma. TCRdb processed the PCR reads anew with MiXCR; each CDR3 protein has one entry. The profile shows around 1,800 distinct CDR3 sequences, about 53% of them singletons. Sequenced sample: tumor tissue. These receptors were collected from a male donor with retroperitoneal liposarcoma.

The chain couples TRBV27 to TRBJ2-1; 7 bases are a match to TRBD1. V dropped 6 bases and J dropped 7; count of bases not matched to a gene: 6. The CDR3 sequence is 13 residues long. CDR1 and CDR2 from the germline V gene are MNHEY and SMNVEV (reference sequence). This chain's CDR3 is CASRTGATNEQFF. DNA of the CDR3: TGTGCCAGCAGAACAGGGGCCACTAATGAGCAGTTCTTC.

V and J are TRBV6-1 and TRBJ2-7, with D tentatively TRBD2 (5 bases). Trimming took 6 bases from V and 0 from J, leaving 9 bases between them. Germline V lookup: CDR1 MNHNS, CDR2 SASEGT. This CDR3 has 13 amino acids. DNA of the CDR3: TGTGCCAGCAGGGGAGAGAGCTCCTACGAGCAGTACTTC. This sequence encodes CASRGESSYEQYF.

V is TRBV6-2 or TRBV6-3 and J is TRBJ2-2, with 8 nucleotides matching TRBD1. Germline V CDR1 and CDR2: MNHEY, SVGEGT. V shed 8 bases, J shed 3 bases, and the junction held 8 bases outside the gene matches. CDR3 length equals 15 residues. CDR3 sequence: CASVTGTGYTGELFF. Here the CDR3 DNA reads TGTGCCAGCGTAACCGGGACAGGTTACACCGGGGAGCTGTTTTTT.